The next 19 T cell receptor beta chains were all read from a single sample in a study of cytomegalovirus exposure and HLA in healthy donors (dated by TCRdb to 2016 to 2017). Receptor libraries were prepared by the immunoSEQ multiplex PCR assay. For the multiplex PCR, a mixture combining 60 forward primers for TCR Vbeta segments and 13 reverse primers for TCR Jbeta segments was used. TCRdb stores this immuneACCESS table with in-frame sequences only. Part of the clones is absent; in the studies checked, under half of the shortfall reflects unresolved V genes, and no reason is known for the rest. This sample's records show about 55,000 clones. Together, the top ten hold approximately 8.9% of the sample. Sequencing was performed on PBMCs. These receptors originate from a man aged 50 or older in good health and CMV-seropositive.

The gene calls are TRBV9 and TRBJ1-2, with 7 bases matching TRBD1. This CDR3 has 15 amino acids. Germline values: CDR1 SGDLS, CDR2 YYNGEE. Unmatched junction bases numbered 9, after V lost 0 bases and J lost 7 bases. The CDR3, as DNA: TGTGCCAGCAGCGTAGGGGGTAACAGGGGAAGTGGCTACACCTTC. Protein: CASSVGGNRGSGYTF.

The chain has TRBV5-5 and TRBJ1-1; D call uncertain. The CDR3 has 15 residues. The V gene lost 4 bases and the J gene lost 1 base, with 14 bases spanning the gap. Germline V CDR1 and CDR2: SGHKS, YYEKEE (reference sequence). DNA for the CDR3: TGTGCCAGCAGCGCAGCGTGGAGGGCGAACACTGAAGCTTTCTTT. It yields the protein CASSAAWRANTEAFF.

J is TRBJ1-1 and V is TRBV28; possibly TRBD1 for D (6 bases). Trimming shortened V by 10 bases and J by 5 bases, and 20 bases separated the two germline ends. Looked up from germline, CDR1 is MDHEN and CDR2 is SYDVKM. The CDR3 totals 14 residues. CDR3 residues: CATKRGGAQTEAFF. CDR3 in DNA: TGTGCCACCAAAAGGGGGGGGGCGCAGACTGAAGCTTTCTTT.

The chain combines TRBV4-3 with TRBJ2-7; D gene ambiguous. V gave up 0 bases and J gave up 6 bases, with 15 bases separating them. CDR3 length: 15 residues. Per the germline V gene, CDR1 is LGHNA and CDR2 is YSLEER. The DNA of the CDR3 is TGCGCCAGCAGCCAAGAAGTAGGCAGGTTTACCGAGCAGTACTTC. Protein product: CASSQEVGRFTEQYF.

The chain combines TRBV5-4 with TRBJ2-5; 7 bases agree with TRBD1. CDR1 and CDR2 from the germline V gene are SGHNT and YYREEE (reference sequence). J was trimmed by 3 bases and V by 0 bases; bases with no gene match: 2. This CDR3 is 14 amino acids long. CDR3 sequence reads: CASSLDDREETQYF. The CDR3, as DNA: TGTGCCAGCAGCTTGGATGACAGGGAAGAGACCCAGTACTTC.

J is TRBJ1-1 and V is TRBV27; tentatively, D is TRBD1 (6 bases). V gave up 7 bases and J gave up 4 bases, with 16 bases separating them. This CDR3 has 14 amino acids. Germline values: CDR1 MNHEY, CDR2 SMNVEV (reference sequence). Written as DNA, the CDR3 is TGTGCCAGCAACCCGCAGGGGAGAGCCACTGAAGCTTTCTTT. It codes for CASNPQGRATEAFF.

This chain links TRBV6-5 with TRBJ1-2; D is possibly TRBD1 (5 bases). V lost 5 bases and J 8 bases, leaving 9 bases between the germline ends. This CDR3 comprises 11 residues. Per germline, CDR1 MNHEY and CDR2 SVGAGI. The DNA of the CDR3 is TGTGCCAGCAGTGGGGCTGAAGGCTACACCTTC. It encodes CASSGAEGYTF.

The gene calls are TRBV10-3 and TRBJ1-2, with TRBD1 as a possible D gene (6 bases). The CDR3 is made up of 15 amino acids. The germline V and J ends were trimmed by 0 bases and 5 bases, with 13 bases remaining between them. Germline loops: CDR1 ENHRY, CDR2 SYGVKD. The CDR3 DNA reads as TGTGCCATCAGTGAGTCGGCGGGGGCGAATTATGGCTACACCTTC. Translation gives CAISESAGANYGYTF.

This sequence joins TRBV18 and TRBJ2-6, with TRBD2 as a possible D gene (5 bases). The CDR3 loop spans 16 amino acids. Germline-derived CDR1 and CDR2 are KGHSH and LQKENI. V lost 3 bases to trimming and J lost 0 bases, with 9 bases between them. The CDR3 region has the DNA TGTGCCAGCTCACCCGGGGTTTTCTCTGGGGCCAACGTCCTGACTTTC. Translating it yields CASSPGVFSGANVLTF.

The CDR3 coding sequence is TGCACCAGCAGCCAGCCTGACACCACAGATACGCAGTATTTT. Its protein is CTSSQPDTTDTQYF. The chain recombines TRBV1 with TRBJ2-3; TRBD1, the table's D call, was not compared with the DNA. TRBV1 is marked as a pseudogene. The CDR3 spans 14 residues.

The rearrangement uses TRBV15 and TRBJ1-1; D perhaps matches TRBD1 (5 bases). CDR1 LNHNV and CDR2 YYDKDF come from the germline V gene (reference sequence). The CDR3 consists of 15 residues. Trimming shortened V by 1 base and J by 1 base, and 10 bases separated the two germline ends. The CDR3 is CATSRVARANTEAFF. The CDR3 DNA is TGTGCCACCAGCAGAGTGGCCAGGGCGAACACTGAAGCTTTCTTT.

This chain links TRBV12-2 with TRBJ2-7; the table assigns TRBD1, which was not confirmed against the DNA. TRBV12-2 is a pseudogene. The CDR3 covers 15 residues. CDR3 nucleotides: TGTGCAAGTCGCCCCATCGGGACAGGTTCCGCCGAGCAGTACTTC. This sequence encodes CASRPIGTGSAEQYF.

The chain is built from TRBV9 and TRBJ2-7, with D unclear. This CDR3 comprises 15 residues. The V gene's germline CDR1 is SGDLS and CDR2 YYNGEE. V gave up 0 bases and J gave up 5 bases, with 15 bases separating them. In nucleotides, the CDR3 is TGTGCCAGCAGCGTAGGGATGAGGAGTGGAAACGAGCAGTACTTC. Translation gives CASSVGMRSGNEQYF.

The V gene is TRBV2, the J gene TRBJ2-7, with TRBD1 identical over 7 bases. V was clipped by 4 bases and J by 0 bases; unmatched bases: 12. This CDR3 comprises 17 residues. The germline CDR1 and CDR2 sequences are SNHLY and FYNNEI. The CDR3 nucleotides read TGTGCCAGCAGTGCCGCTTGGGACAGCCAATCCTCCTACGAGCAGTACTTC. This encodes CASSAAWDSQSSYEQYF. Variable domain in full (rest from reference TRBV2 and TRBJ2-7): EPEVTQTPSHQVTQMGQEVILRCVPISNHLYFYWYRQILGQKVEFLVSFYNNEISEKSEIFDDQFSVERPDGSNFTLKIRSTKLEDSAMYFCASSAAWDSQSSYEQYFGPGTRLTVT.

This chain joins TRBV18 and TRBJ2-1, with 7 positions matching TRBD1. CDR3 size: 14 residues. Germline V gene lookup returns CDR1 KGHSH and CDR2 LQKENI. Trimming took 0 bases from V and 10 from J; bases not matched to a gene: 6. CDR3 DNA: TGTGCCAGCTCACCACCGAAAGGGGGCGGGGAGCAGTTCTTC. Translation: CASSPPKGGGEQFF.

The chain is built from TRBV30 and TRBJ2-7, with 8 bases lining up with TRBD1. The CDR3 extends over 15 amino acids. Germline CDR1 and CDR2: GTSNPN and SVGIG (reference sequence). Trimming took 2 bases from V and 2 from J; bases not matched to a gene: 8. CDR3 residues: CAWSRDRGRAYEQYF. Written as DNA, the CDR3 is TGTGCCTGGAGTCGAGACAGGGGAAGGGCCTACGAGCAGTACTTC.

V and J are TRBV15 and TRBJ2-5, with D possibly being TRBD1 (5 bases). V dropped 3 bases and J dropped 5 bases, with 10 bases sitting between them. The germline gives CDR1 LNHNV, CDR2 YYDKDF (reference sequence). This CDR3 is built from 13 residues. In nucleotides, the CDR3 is TGTGCCACCAGCAGGGGCAGGGTCGAGACCCAGTACTTC. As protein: CATSRGRVETQYF.

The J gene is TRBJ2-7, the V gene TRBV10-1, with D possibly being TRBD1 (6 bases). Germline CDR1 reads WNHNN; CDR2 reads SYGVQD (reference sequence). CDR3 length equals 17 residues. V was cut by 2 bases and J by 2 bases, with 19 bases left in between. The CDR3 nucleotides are TGCGCCAGCAGTGAGAATACAGGGAGAAGGGGACCCTACGAGCAGTACTTC. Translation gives CASSENTGRRGPYEQYF.

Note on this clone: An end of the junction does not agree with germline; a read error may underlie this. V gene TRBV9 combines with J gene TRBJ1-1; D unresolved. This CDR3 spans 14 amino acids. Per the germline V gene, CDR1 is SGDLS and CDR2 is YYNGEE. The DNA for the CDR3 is TGTGCCAGCAGCCCCAGAGGGCGGGAGACTGAAGATTTCTTT. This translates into CASSPRGRETEDFF.